Listed below are T cell receptor beta chains from one sample, sequenced in a study of T cell responses to AZD1222 COVID-19 vaccine. Some clones are missing from TCRdb's copy, which holds only in-frame ones; the method was immunoSEQ multiplex PCR. Here the sample spans roughly 77,000 clones, approximately 91% being singletons. The sequencing used peripheral blood, collected on day 0 of AZD1222 vaccination. These receptors originate from an adult in good health. CDR3s include the opening cysteine and the closing phenylalanine or tryptophan. The D gene is left open where the match is weak. Not every row has a clone size; where given, it reads once, few, many or a size class.

v_gene: TRBV6-6; j_gene: TRBJ2-3; d_gene: .; len: 17; abundance: .; CDR3aa: CASGRLLGRYSTDTQYF; CDR3nt: TGTGCCAGCGGTCGACTTCTGGGGAGATATAGCACAGATACGCAGTATTTT
v_gene: TRBV10-1; j_gene: TRBJ1-4; d_gene: .; len: 13; abundance: .; CDR3aa: CASRQVSNEKLFF; CDR3nt: TGCGCCAGCAGACAGGTTTCAAATGAAAAACTGTTTTTT
v_gene: TRBV24-1; j_gene: TRBJ2-1; d_gene: .; len: 14; abundance: .; CDR3aa: CATSETATYNEQFF; CDR3nt: TGTGCCACCAGTGAGACAGCTACCTACAATGAGCAGTTCTTC
v_gene: TRBV7-3; j_gene: TRBJ2-2; d_gene: .; len: 14; abundance: .; CDR3aa: CASSGRGVHGELFF; CDR3nt: TGTGCCAGCAGCGGCCGCGGCGTTCACGGGGAGCTGTTTTTT
v_gene: TRBV12-3/TRBV12-4; j_gene: TRBJ1-5; d_gene: .; len: 12; abundance: .; CDR3aa: CASSFGPQPQHF; CDR3nt: TGTGCCAGCAGTTTCGGTCCACAGCCCCAGCATTTT
v_gene: TRBV27; j_gene: TRBJ2-1; d_gene: .; len: 14; abundance: .; CDR3aa: CASSFERATNEQFF; CDR3nt: TGTGCCAGCAGTTTTGAAAGGGCTACCAATGAGCAGTTCTTC
v_gene: TRBV6-1; j_gene: TRBJ1-5; d_gene: .; len: 13; abundance: .; CDR3aa: CASSEGGNQPQHF; CDR3nt: TGTGCCAGCAGTGAGGGGGGGAATCAGCCCCAGCATTTT
v_gene: TRBV7-8; j_gene: TRBJ1-6; d_gene: TRBD1; len: 15; abundance: .; CDR3aa: CASSLAQGRNSPLHF; CDR3nt: TGTGCCAGCAGCTTAGCACAGGGGCGGAATTCACCCCTCCACTTT
v_gene: TRBV5-1; j_gene: TRBJ2-1; d_gene: .; len: 18; abundance: .; CDR3aa: CASSLAGYGPPLYNEQFF; CDR3nt: TGCGCCAGCAGCTTGGCCGGGTACGGGCCCCCACTCTACAATGAGCAGTTCTTC
v_gene: TRBV7-9; j_gene: TRBJ2-7; d_gene: TRBD2; len: 15; abundance: .; CDR3aa: CASSPTGTSGYEQYF; CDR3nt: TGTGCCAGCAGCCCTACAGGGACTAGCGGGTACGAGCAGTACTTC
v_gene: TRBV7-6; j_gene: TRBJ2-7; d_gene: .; len: 11; abundance: .; CDR3aa: CASSLYEEQYF; CDR3nt: TGTGCCAGCAGTTTGTACGAGGAGCAGTACTTC
v_gene: TRBV6-6; j_gene: TRBJ2-7; d_gene: TRBD1; len: 14; abundance: .; CDR3aa: CAGRQDRSSYEQYF; CDR3nt: TGTGCCGGAAGACAGGACAGGAGCTCCTACGAGCAGTACTTC
v_gene: TRBV28; j_gene: TRBJ1-2; d_gene: TRBD1; len: 16; abundance: .; CDR3aa: CASIPTGGQGNYGYTF; CDR3nt: TGTGCCAGCATCCCGACGGGGGGACAGGGGAACTATGGCTACACCTTC
v_gene: TRBV29-1; j_gene: TRBJ1-1; d_gene: .; len: 11; abundance: .; CDR3aa: CSVGAGQKAFF; CDR3nt: TGCAGCGTTGGGGCAGGCCAGAAAGCTTTCTTT
v_gene: TRBV7-6; j_gene: TRBJ2-7; d_gene: .; len: 14; abundance: .; CDR3aa: CASSFGRGVLAQYF; CDR3nt: TGTGCCAGCAGCTTCGGCAGGGGCGTTCTTGCGCAGTACTTC
v_gene: TRBV19; j_gene: TRBJ2-4; d_gene: .; len: 14; abundance: .; CDR3aa: CASSIGQEGNIQYF; CDR3nt: TGTGCCAGTAGTATAGGACAGGAGGGAAACATTCAGTACTTC
v_gene: TRBV19; j_gene: TRBJ2-1; d_gene: .; len: 15; abundance: .; CDR3aa: CASSNGGTHYNEQFF; CDR3nt: TGTGCCAGTAGTAATGGGGGAACCCACTACAATGAGCAGTTCTTC
v_gene: TRBV5-4; j_gene: TRBJ1-4; d_gene: TRBD1; len: 16; abundance: .; CDR3aa: CASSYRQGASNEKLFF; CDR3nt: TGTGCCAGCAGCTACCGACAGGGGGCCTCTAATGAAAAACTGTTTTTT
v_gene: TRBV4-1; j_gene: TRBJ2-1; d_gene: TRBD1; len: 16; abundance: .; CDR3aa: CASSGAGTGNYNEQFF; CDR3nt: TGCGCCAGCAGCGGAGCCGGGACAGGTAACTACAATGAGCAGTTCTTC
v_gene: TRBV6-5; j_gene: TRBJ1-1; d_gene: .; len: 14; abundance: .; CDR3aa: CASRLEPQGTEAFF; CDR3nt: TGTGCCAGCCGCCTCGAGCCCCAGGGCACTGAAGCTTTCTTT
v_gene: TRBV28; j_gene: TRBJ2-1; d_gene: TRBD2; len: 15; abundance: .; CDR3aa: CASSTSGGADNEQFF; CDR3nt: TGTGCCAGCAGCACTAGCGGGGGGGCTGACAATGAGCAGTTCTTC
v_gene: TRBV27; j_gene: TRBJ1-2; d_gene: .; len: 13; abundance: few; CDR3aa: CASSRVGNYGYTF; CDR3nt: TGTGCCAGCAGCCGGGTAGGGAACTATGGCTACACCTTC
v_gene: TRBV9; j_gene: TRBJ1-2; d_gene: .; len: 15; abundance: once; CDR3aa: CASSYFTDSNYGYTF; CDR3nt: TGTGCCAGCAGCTATTTCACAGACAGTAACTATGGCTACACCTTC
v_gene: TRBV5-5; j_gene: TRBJ2-7; d_gene: TRBD2; len: 16; abundance: .; CDR3aa: CASSLAGGPSSYEQYF; CDR3nt: TGTGCCAGCAGCTTGGCGGGGGGACCGAGCTCCTACGAGCAGTACTTC